A single sample gave rise to the 28 T cell receptor beta chains below, sequenced in a study of T cell changes during pregnancy in multiple sclerosis. Sequencing used immunoSEQ multiplex PCR; TCRdb keeps in-frame clones, though not all of them. The sample contains 85,000 to 130,000 clones, around 93% of which appear only once. Sequences were derived from peripheral blood, sampled before pregnancy. The receptor set was obtained from a female donor with multiple sclerosis, enrolled in a pregnancy study.

The chain has TRBV7-9 and TRBJ1-2; possible D gene TRBD1, 6 bases. The germline V and J ends were trimmed by 3 bases and 8 bases, with 13 bases remaining between them. The CDR3 spans 13 residues. CDR1 is SEHNR, CDR2 FQNEAQ, per germline (reference sequence). CDR3 sequence: CASSLFGRGGYTF. The CDR3 DNA follows: TGTGCCAGCAGCTTGTTTGGAAGGGGGGGCTACACCTTC.

V and J are TRBV5-6 and TRBJ2-2, with D perhaps matching TRBD2 (5 bases). The germline V and J ends were trimmed by 0 bases and 9 bases, with 9 bases remaining between them. The CDR3 runs 13 residues. Germline loops: CDR1 SGHDT, CDR2 YYEEEE. The DNA for the CDR3 is TGTGCCAGCAGCTTGGGAAACGGGAGGGAGCTGTTTTTT. Protein: CASSLGNGRELFF.

This sequence joins TRBV6-5 and TRBJ2-3; the match to TRBD2 covers 7 bases. V lost 7 bases to trimming and J lost 0 bases; unmatched junction nucleotides: 1. Germline V gene lookup returns CDR1 MNHEY and CDR2 SVGAGI. This CDR3 contains 13 residues. The CDR3 bases are TGTGCCAGCACCGGGGGGAGCACAGATACGCAGTATTTT. Its translation is CASTGGSTDTQYF.

V usage is TRBV6-5 and J usage is TRBJ2-7; no firm D call. The V and J ends lost 6 bases and 2 bases respectively, with 14 bases between them. Per the germline V gene, CDR1 is MNHEY and CDR2 is SVGAGI. There are 14 residues in the CDR3. In DNA, the CDR3 is TGTGCCAGCAGCCCTGGCGGTAAACCCTACGAGCAGTACTTC. It encodes CASSPGGKPYEQYF.

This chain joins TRBV2 and TRBJ2-1; D remains unclear. Trimming took off 5 bases at V and 7 bases at J, with 18 bases between the two ends. The CDR3 is 15 amino acids. CDR1 SNHLY and CDR2 FYNNEI come from the germline V gene. The CDR3 loop is CASSRGVLGRNEQFF. The CDR3 DNA reads TGTGCCAGCAGTCGAGGTGTCTTAGGCCGTAATGAGCAGTTCTTC.

The V gene is TRBV19, the J gene TRBJ2-5; 9 bases align to TRBD1. The V segment lost 3 bases and the J segment 1 base; nucleotides outside the gene matches: 6. CDR3 size: 16 residues. CDR1 and CDR2 from the germline V gene are LNHDA and SQIVND (reference sequence). This chain's CDR3 is CASSMAGTGIQETQYF. CDR3 nucleotides: TGTGCCAGTAGTATGGCCGGGACAGGGATCCAAGAGACCCAGTACTTC. The full variable domain, its missing parts supplied by reference TRBV19 and TRBJ2-5, is DGGITQSPKYLFRKEGQNVTLSCEQNLNHDAMYWYRQDPGQGLRLIYYSQIVNDFQKGDIAEGYSVSREKKESFPLTVTSAQKNPTAFYLCASSMAGTGIQETQYFGPGTRLLVL.

The sample holds one count of this clone. The V and J genes are TRBV28 and TRBJ2-7; 7 positions match TRBD1. V shed 3 bases and J 4 bases; nucleotides not matched to a gene: 6. The germline gives CDR1 MDHEN, CDR2 SYDVKM. The CDR3 length is 14 residues. CDR3 sequence reads: CASSFVGGQYEQYF. The CDR3 DNA reads TGTGCCAGCAGTTTTGTAGGGGGACAGTACGAGCAGTACTTC. The full variable domain, with the rest looked up from reference TRBV28 and TRBJ2-7, is DVKVTQSSRYLVKRTGEKVFLECVQDMDHENMFWYRQDPGLGLRLIYFSYDVKMKEKGDIPEGYSVSREKKERFSLILESASTNQTSMYLCASSFVGGQYEQYFGPGTRLTVT.

V gene TRBV5-6 combines with J gene TRBJ2-3, with D possibly being TRBD2 (5 bases). CDR3 length: 13 amino acids. The germline CDR1 and CDR2 sequences are SGHDT and YYEEEE. Trimming pared 7 bases from V and 0 bases from J, leaving 9 bases between. Written as DNA, the CDR3 is TGTGCCAGCGAGGGATATAGCACAGATACGCAGTATTTT. This gives the protein CASEGYSTDTQYF.

The rearrangement links TRBV5-1 to TRBJ2-1, with 9 bases fitting TRBD2. CDR1 is SGHRS, CDR2 YFSETQ, per germline. The length of the CDR3 is 14 residues. V lost 0 bases to trimming and J lost 14 bases; unmatched junction nucleotides: 9. Written as DNA, the CDR3 is TGCGCCAGCAGCTTGGAGGGGGCGGGAGGGCCCAAGTTCTTC. This gives the protein CASSLEGAGGPKFF.

The chain carries TRBV7-9 and TRBJ1-1, with no clear D. The CDR3 extends over 15 amino acids. Germline V lookup: CDR1 SEHNR, CDR2 FQNEAQ (reference sequence). Deletions cut 1 base from V and 4 bases from J, with 13 bases between. In DNA form, the CDR3 reads TGTGCCAGCAGCTTAGTAGGGATGGGGAGCACTGAAGCTTTCTTT. This translates into CASSLVGMGSTEAFF. Full variable domain (missing parts from reference TRBV7-9 and TRBJ1-1): DTGVSQNPRHKITKRGQNVTFRCDPISEHNRLYWYRQTLGQGPEFLTYFQNEAQLEKSRLLSDRFSAERPKGSFSTLEIQRTEQGDSAMYLCASSLVGMGSTEAFFGQGTRLTVV.

The rearrangement joins TRBV5-1 to TRBJ2-5; D possibly corresponds to TRBD2 (6 bases). The germline V gene encodes CDR1 SGHRS and CDR2 YFSETQ. The CDR3 is 13 amino acids. The germline V and J ends were trimmed by 1 base and 9 bases, with 13 bases remaining between them. Written as DNA, the CDR3 is TGCGCCAGCAGCTTGTCAACCGGAGGGGCCCAGTACTTC. This codes for CASSLSTGGAQYF.

J is TRBJ2-3 and V is TRBV29-1, with a weak D call TRBD2 (5 bases). V was cut by 6 bases and J by 0 bases, with 25 bases left in between. CDR1 SQVTM and CDR2 ANQGSEA come from the germline V gene. The CDR3 consists of 18 residues. CDR3 sequence reads: CSVTDMDFGSPSTDTQYF. The CDR3 DNA reads as TGCAGCGTAACAGACATGGACTTCGGTAGCCCCAGCACAGATACGCAGTATTTT.

The V and J genes are TRBV19 and TRBJ2-7; D might be TRBD2 (7 bases). V lost 6 bases to trimming and J lost 2 bases, with 17 bases between them. CDR1 is LNHDA, CDR2 SQIVND, per germline (reference sequence). This CDR3 is 15 amino acids long. CDR3 coding DNA: TGTGCCAGTAGGTCCCAGGGGAGCGGGACCTACGAGCAGTACTTC. This sequence encodes CASRSQGSGTYEQYF.

This rearrangement joins TRBV5-6 to TRBJ1-1; D unresolved. Trimming left V 4 bases short and J 7 bases short, with 11 bases between. This CDR3 contains 12 residues. Germline-derived CDR1 and CDR2 are SGHDT and YYEEEE. CDR3 DNA sequence: TGTGCCAGCAGCCGCGGGGTGGGTGAAGCTTTCTTT. Translating gives CASSRGVGEAFF.

CDR3 protein: CASSSRLGVPYNEQFF. DNA of the CDR3: TGTGCCAGCAGCTCTCGACTCGGGGTGCCGTACAATGAGCAGTTCTTC. J is TRBJ2-1 and V is TRBV7-8; TRBD2 is a possible D gene (5 bases). The germline V gene has CDR1 SGHVS and CDR2 FQNEAQ. Trimming left V 4 bases short and J 4 bases short, with 17 bases between. This CDR3 is built from 16 residues.

The V call is TRBV7-4, the J call TRBJ1-5, with D unresolved. The CDR3 loop spans 17 amino acids. In germline, CDR1 is SGHVT, CDR2 SQSDAQ. Trimming cost V 1 base and J 2 bases, with 15 bases left between them. The CDR3, as DNA: TGTGCCAGCAGCTTAGAAGGCCCCGAGAGGCGCAATCAGCCCCAGCATTTT. It yields the protein CASSLEGPERRNQPQHF.

The rearrangement links TRBV7-2 to TRBJ2-2, with a weak D call TRBD1 (5 bases). CDR3 length: 17 residues. From germline, CDR1 is SGHTA and CDR2 FQGNSA. V lost 2 bases to trimming and J lost 6 bases, with 19 bases between them. The DNA for the CDR3 is TGTGCCAGCAGCTTAATGGAGTGGGTACAGGTGGCCGGGGAGCTGTTTTTT. Translation gives CASSLMEWVQVAGELFF.

This sequence joins TRBV6-6 and TRBJ2-7, with D perhaps TRBD2 (7 bases). The CDR3 covers 14 residues. Trimming took off 5 bases at V and 4 bases at J, with 15 bases between the two ends. Germline CDR1 is MNHNY and CDR2 is SVGAGI (reference sequence). CDR3: CASSRGGARYEQYF. The CDR3, as DNA: TGTGCCAGCAGTCGAGGGGGGGCTCGATACGAGCAGTACTTC.

The chain couples TRBV14 to TRBJ2-1, with D uncertain. Trimming removed 3 bases from V and 1 base from J, with 4 bases in between. This CDR3 is built from 13 residues. CDR1 is SGHDN and CDR2 is FVKESK in the germline V gene. The CDR3 nucleotides read TGTGCCAGCAGCCAGCGGTCCTACAATGAGCAGTTCTTC. It is translated as CASSQRSYNEQFF.

This chain joins TRBV29-1 and TRBJ2-1, with 9 bases aligning to TRBD1. The length of the CDR3 is 14 residues. The trim removed 2 bases at V and 10 bases at J, leaving 9 bases unmatched. CDR1 and CDR2 (germline): SQVTM, ANQGSEA. The CDR3 DNA reads TGCAGCGTTGAAACCCCTTACAGGGGGCGGGAGCAGTTCTTC. It codes for CSVETPYRGREQFF.

The V call is TRBV4-1, the J call TRBJ2-3; TRBD2 aligns across 11 bases. Germline assignment: CDR1 MGHRA and CDR2 YSYEKL. Trimming removed 4 bases from V and 5 bases from J; junction bases left unmatched: 2. This CDR3 has 14 residues. The CDR3 loop is CASSPGLAGDTQYF. The CDR3 DNA reads TGCGCCAGCAGCCCAGGACTAGCGGGAGATACGCAGTATTTT.

The chain combines TRBV7-3 with TRBJ2-1; TRBD1 aligns across 11 bases. There are 15 residues in the CDR3. Germline assignment: CDR1 SGHTA and CDR2 FQGTGA. V lost 5 bases, J lost 4 bases, and 4 bases stayed unmatched. CDR3 loop: CASSEGQGEYNEQFF. The CDR3 region has the DNA TGTGCCAGCAGCGAGGGACAGGGGGAGTACAATGAGCAGTTCTTC.

The chain employs TRBV7-9 and TRBJ2-1; TRBD2 aligns across 7 bases. This CDR3 spans 16 amino acids. V lost 3 bases and J lost 7; bases outside the gene matches: 12. Germline V gene data show CDR1 as SEHNR and CDR2 as FQNEAQ (reference sequence). In DNA, the CDR3 is TGTGCCAGCAGCTTGAGGACTAGTAGGGGTCTGAATGAGCAGTTCTTC. Translating it yields CASSLRTSRGLNEQFF.

The V gene is TRBV6-5, the J gene TRBJ2-2; the D gene is possibly TRBD2 (6 bases). Trimming removed 8 bases from V and 1 base from J, with 8 bases in between. There are 13 residues in the CDR3. Germline CDR1 MNHEY, CDR2 SVGAGI. The CDR3 bases are TGTGCCAGCCTAGCGCAGAACACCGGGGAGCTGTTTTTT. Protein: CASLAQNTGELFF.

The V gene is TRBV27, the J gene TRBJ2-2; TRBD1 aligns across 12 bases. Germline CDR1 and CDR2: MNHEY and SMNVEV (reference sequence). V trimming: 3 bases; J trimming: 8 bases; junction bases outside the gene matches: 4. There are 15 residues in the CDR3. Here the CDR3 reads CASSFGTGGTGELFF. The CDR3 DNA sequence: TGTGCCAGCAGTTTCGGGACAGGGGGCACTGGGGAGCTGTTTTTT.

The chain combines TRBV16 with TRBJ1-1; D unclear. V gave up 3 bases and J gave up 5 bases, with 7 bases separating them. Germline CDR1 and CDR2: KGHSY and FQNENV. The CDR3 runs to 12 residues. Here the CDR3 DNA reads TGTGCCAGCAGCCACTCTACGACTGAAGCTTTCTTT. Translating gives CASSHSTTEAFF. Full variable domain (missing parts from reference TRBV16 and TRBJ1-1): GEEVAQTPKHLVRGEGQKAKLYCAPIKGHSYVFWYQQVLKNEFKFLISFQNENVFDETGMPKERFSAKCLPNSPCSLEIQATKLEDSAVYFCASSHSTTEAFFGQGTRLTVV.

The chain uses TRBV10-2 and TRBJ2-1, with TRBD2 matching over 7 bases. Germline V gene data show CDR1 as WSHSY and CDR2 as SAAADI. The CDR3 covers 16 residues. After removal of 4 bases from V and 1 base from J, the junction contained 7 bases not matched to a gene. In nucleotides, the CDR3 is TGCGCCAGCAGTGTTCGGCGGGAGTGGTCCTACAATGAGCAGTTCTTC. It is translated as CASSVRREWSYNEQFF.

This chain joins TRBV5-1 and TRBJ2-7, with 8 nucleotides matching TRBD1. The CDR3 loop spans 14 amino acids. J was trimmed by 1 base and V by 3 bases; bases with no gene match: 3. CDR1 and CDR2 (germline): SGHRS, YFSETQ. The CDR3 spells CASSYRTGSYEQYF. CDR3 coding DNA: TGCGCCAGCAGCTACAGGACAGGGTCCTACGAGCAGTACTTC.